This entry lists 2 T cell receptor beta chains sequenced from one sample in a study of T-cell memory formation after mild COVID-19. TCRdb passed the 5' RACE reads through MiXCR, listing each CDR3 protein once. The sample yields 250,000 to 300,000 distinct CDR3 sequences, roughly 18% seen once. Specimen: PBMCs or a T cell subset sorted from them (not recorded which). The source of these receptors is a man between 18 and 35 years old who had mild COVID-19 (a few samples of this study predate the infection). Cell type and time point are not known.

This clonotype was seen a handful of times. The rearrangement joins TRBV2 to TRBJ2-1; 7 nucleotides align to TRBD1. After removal of 7 bases from V and 7 bases from J, the junction contained 13 bases not matched to a gene. In germline, CDR1 is SNHLY, CDR2 FYNNEI. This CDR3 is 15 amino acids long. The CDR3 region has the DNA TGTGCCAGCATGGGGACAGAGCAATTAGGTAATGAGCAGTTCTTC. Amino acids: CASMGTEQLGNEQFF.

This rearrangement joins TRBV3-1 to TRBJ2-3; D not resolved. The length of the CDR3 is 19 residues. V was trimmed by 0 bases and J by 0 bases, leaving 19 bases between them. Germline assignment: CDR1 LGHDT and CDR2 YNNKEL (reference sequence). In DNA, the CDR3 is TGTGCCAGCAGCCAAGATCCTCCCTCCCCGTTCAGGAGCACAGATACGCAGTATTTT. It is translated as CASSQDPPSPFRSTDTQYF.